The rows below give T cell receptor beta chains drawn from one sample of a study of blood T cell repertoires in COVID-19. Using immunoSEQ multiplex PCR, the repertoire was profiled, and TCRdb retains in-frame clones only, with some absent. Of around 290,000 clones listed, approximately 86% are singletons. Sequenced: peripheral blood. Receptors were obtained from a woman in her 70s with COVID-19, enrolled during active disease. The CDR3 runs from the conserved cysteine through the conserved F or W. Each record gives: V gene, clone size, D gene, J gene, CDR3 protein, CDR3 DNA. A D gene is named only where the DNA matches it firmly. Only part of the rows carry a size: once, few, many, or a class if the clone is expanded.

TRBV5-1	-	TRBD1	TRBJ1-1	CASSLSGGNTEAFF	TGCGCCAGCAGCTTGTCAGGGGGCAACACTGAAGCTTTCTTT
TRBV6-4	-	TRBD1	TRBJ2-5	CASSDRDRVREVFKTQYF	TGTGCCAGCAGTGACCGGGACAGGGTTCGAGAGGTGTTTAAGACCCAGTACTTC
TRBV4-3	-	TRBD2	TRBJ2-1	CASSHTSGDEQFF	TGCGCCAGCAGCCATACTAGCGGTGATGAGCAGTTCTTC
TRBV19	-	-	TRBJ2-5	CASSIFQGKETQYF	TGTGCCAGTAGTATTTTCCAGGGAAAAGAGACCCAGTACTTC
TRBV5-8	few	TRBD1	TRBJ2-7	CASSLQGAREQYF	TGTGCCAGCAGCTTACAGGGGGCGCGGGAGCAGTACTTC
TRBV5-1	-	TRBD1	TRBJ1-3	CASSLSIGGGNTIYF	TGCGCCAGCAGCTTGTCAATAGGGGGCGGAAACACCATATATTTT
TRBV3-1/TRBV3-2	-	-	TRBJ2-5	CASSQRSGPQETQYF	TGTGCCAGCAGCCAAAGGAGCGGTCCCCAAGAGACCCAGTACTTC
TRBV11-2	-	TRBD2	TRBJ2-3	CASSGTSRKDTQYF	TGTGCCAGCAGCGGGACTAGTAGAAAAGATACGCAGTATTTT
TRBV29-1	-	TRBD2	TRBJ2-1	CSVAFVLAGGNEQFF	TGCAGCGTTGCCTTCGTACTAGCGGGGGGTAATGAGCAGTTCTTC
TRBV27	few	TRBD2	TRBJ2-7	CASSLRSSGAFYEQYF	TGTGCCAGCAGTTTGCGGTCCAGCGGGGCATTCTACGAGCAGTACTTC
TRBV6-6	-	-	TRBJ1-3	CASSYSASPTENTIYF	TGTGCCAGCAGTTACTCAGCGTCCCCGACGGAAAACACCATATATTTT
TRBV2	once	-	TRBJ2-3	CASSVSGVADTQYF	TGTGCCAGCAGTGTCTCGGGGGTGGCAGATACGCAGTATTTT
TRBV11-2	-	TRBD2	TRBJ2-4	CASSFSGEVIQYF	TGTGCCAGCAGCTTTAGCGGGGAGGTTATTCAGTACTTC
TRBV7-2	few	-	TRBJ1-1	CASSLTGNTEAFF	TGTGCCAGCAGCTTAACAGGGAACACTGAAGCTTTCTTT
TRBV7-2	-	-	TRBJ1-4	CASSPRVRANEKLFF	TGTGCCAGCAGCCCTCGGGTGCGCGCTAATGAAAAACTGTTTTTT
TRBV30	-	TRBD2	TRBJ2-3	CAWGLAGATDTQYF	TGTGCCTGGGGACTAGCGGGGGCCACAGATACGCAGTATTTT
TRBV7-9	-	TRBD1	TRBJ1-6	CASSLAGDRGNSPLHF	TGTGCCAGCAGCTTAGCTGGGGACAGGGGGAATTCACCCCTCCACTTT
TRBV6-2/TRBV6-3	-	TRBD2	TRBJ2-3	CASSYSGGGDTQYF	TGTGCCAGCAGTTATAGCGGGGGAGGAGATACGCAGTATTTT
TRBV7-6	-	TRBD1	TRBJ1-1	CASSLRAGGDTEAFF	TGTGCCAGCAGCTTAAGGGCAGGGGGTGACACTGAAGCTTTCTTT
TRBV6-5	-	-	TRBJ1-3	CASSRKGGYGNTIYF	TGTGCCAGCAGTCGAAAGGGGGGGTATGGAAACACCATATATTTT
TRBV5-1	-	-	TRBJ2-3	CASSYSAQGDTQYF	TGCGCCAGCAGCTATTCCGCTCAGGGCGATACGCAGTATTTT
TRBV2	-	TRBD2	TRBJ2-3	CASSEAEAGGPTDTQYF	TGTGCCAGCAGTGAAGCTGAAGCGGGGGGGCCAACAGATACGCAGTATTTT
TRBV19	-	TRBD2	TRBJ2-5	CASSPTSGVGETQYF	TGTGCCAGTAGTCCCACTAGCGGGGTTGGAGAGACCCAGTACTTC
TRBV7-3	-	-	TRBJ2-2	CASGTNRAGELFF	TGTGCCAGCGGGACAAATAGGGCCGGGGAGCTGTTTTTT